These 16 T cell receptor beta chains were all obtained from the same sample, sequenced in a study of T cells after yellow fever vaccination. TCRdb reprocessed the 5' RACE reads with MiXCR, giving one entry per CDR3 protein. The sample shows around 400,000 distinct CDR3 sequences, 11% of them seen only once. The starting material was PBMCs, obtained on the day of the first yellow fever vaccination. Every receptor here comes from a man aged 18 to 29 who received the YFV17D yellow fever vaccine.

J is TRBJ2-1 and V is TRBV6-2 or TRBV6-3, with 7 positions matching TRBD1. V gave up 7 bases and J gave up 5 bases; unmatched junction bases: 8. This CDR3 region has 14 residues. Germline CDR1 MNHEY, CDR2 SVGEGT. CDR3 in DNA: TGTGCCAGCATAAAGGACAGGATAAACAATGAGCAGTTCTTC. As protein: CASIKDRINNEQFF.

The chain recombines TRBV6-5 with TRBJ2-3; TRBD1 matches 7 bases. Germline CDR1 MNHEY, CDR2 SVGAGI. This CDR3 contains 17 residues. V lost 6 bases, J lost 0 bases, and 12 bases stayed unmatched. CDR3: CASSYTRDSPSTDTQYF. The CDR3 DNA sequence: TGTGCCAGCAGCTATACTCGGGACAGTCCTAGCACAGATACGCAGTATTTT.

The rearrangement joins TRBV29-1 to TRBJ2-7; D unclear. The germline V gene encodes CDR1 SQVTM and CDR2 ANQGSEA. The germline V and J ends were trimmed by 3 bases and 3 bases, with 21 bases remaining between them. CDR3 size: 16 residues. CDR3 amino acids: CSVEAAFLGNNYEQYF. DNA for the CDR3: TGCAGCGTTGAGGCGGCGTTTCTGGGGAATAACTACGAGCAGTACTTC.

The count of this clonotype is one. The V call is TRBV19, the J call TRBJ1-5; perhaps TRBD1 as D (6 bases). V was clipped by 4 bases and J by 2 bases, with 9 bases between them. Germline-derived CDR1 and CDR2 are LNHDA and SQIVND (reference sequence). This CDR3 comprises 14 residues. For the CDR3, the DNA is TGTGCCAGTAGTAAGGGGGGCGGCAATCAGCCCCAGCATTTT. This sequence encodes CASSKGGGNQPQHF.

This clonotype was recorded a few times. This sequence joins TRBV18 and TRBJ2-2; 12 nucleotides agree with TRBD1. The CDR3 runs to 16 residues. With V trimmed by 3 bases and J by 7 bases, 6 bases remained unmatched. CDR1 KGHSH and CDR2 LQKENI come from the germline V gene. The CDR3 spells CASSPPGTGGVGELFF. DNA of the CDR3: TGTGCCAGCTCACCTCCCGGGACAGGGGGCGTCGGGGAGCTGTTTTTT. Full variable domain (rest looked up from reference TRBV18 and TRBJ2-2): NAGVMQNPRHLVRRRGQEARLRCSPMKGHSHVYWYRQLPEEGLKFMVYLQKENIIDESGMPKERFSAEFPKEGPSILRIQQVVRGDSAAYFCASSPPGTGGVGELFFGEGSRLTVL.

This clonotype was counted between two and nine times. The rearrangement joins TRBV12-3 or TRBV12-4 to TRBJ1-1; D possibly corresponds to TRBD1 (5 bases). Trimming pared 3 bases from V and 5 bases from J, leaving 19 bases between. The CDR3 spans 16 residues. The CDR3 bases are TGTGCCAGCAGTTTTGGTACGCAGGGATGGAGGACTGAAGCTTTCTTT. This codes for CASSFGTQGWRTEAFF.

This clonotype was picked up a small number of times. The CDR3 DNA sequence: TGTGCCAGCAGCTTAATGGGAGGGACCCCCCAGCCCCAGCATTTT. As protein: CASSLMGGTPQPQHF. The rearrangement joins TRBV7-3 to TRBJ1-5, with D perhaps matching TRBD1 (5 bases). In germline, CDR1 is SGHTA, CDR2 FQGTGA. This CDR3 is 15 amino acids long. V was cut by 1 base and J by 7 bases, with 14 bases left in between.

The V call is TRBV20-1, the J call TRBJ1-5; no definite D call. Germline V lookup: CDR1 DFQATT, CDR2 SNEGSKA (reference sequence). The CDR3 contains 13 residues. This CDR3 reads CSGVLGLNQPQHF. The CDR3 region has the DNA TGCAGCGGCGTGCTGGGATTAAATCAGCCCCAGCATTTT.

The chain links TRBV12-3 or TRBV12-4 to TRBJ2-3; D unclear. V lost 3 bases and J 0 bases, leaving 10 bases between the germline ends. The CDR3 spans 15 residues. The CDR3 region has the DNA TGTGCCAGCAGTTTTACGCAAGCTAGCACAGATACGCAGTATTTT. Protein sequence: CASSFTQASTDTQYF.

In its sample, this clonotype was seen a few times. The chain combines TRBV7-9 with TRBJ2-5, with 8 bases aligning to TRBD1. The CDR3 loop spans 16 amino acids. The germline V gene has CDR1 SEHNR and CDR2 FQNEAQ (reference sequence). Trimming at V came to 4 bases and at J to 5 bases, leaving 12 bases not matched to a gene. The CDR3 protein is CASSSFRTGRLETQYF. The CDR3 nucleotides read TGTGCCAGCAGCTCTTTCCGGACAGGGAGGTTGGAGACCCAGTACTTC.

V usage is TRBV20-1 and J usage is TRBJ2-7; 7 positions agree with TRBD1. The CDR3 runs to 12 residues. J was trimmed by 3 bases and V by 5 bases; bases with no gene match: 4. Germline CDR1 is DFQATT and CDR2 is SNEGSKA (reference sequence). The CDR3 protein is CSAGRQGYEQYF. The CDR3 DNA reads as TGCAGTGCTGGGAGACAGGGCTACGAGCAGTACTTC.

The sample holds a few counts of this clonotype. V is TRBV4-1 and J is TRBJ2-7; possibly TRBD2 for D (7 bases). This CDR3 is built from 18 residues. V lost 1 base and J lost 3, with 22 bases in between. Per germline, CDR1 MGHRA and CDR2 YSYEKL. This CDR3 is CASSQVGVGGGADYEQYF. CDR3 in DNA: TGCGCCAGCAGCCAAGTAGGGGTCGGAGGGGGGGCGGACTACGAGCAGTACTTC.

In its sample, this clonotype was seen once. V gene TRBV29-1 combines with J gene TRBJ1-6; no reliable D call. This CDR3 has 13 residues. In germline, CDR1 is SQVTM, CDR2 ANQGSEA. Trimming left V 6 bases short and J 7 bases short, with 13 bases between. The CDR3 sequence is CSVTFGNNSPLHF. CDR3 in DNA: TGCAGCGTCACCTTCGGGAACAATTCACCCCTCCACTTT.

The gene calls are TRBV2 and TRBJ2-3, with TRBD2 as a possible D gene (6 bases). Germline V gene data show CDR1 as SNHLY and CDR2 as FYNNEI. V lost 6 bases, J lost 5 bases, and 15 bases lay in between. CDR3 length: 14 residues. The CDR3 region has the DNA TGTGCCAGCAGGAGGACTATGTTTCAAGATACGCAGTATTTT. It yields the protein CASRRTMFQDTQYF.

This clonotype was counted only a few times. The CDR3, as DNA: TGTGCCAGCAGTTTAAGTGTCACGTATAGCAATCAGCCCCAGCATTTT. It codes for CASSLSVTYSNQPQHF. This chain uses TRBV27 with TRBJ1-5, with D unresolved. From germline, CDR1 is MNHEY and CDR2 SMNVEV (reference sequence). CDR3 length: 16 residues. Trimming cost V 2 bases and J 0 bases, with 11 bases left between them.

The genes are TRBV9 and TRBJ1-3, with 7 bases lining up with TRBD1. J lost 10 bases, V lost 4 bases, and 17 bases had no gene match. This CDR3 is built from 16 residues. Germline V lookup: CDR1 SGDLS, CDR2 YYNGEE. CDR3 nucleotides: TGTGCCAGCAGCCTTATCTCGACAGGGCAGACCGGGACCATATATTTT. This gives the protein CASSLISTGQTGTIYF. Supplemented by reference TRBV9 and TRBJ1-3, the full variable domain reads DSGVTQTPKHLITATGQRVTLRCSPRSGDLSVYWYQQSLDQGLQFLIQYYNGEERAKGNILERFSAQQFPDLHSELNLSSLELGDSALYFCASSLISTGQTGTIYFGEGSWLTVV.